This T cell receptor beta chain stems from a study of chemoradiotherapy in HPV16-positive cancers. Background on the study: Candidate HPV-specific clones and shared TCR motifs came from a couple of HPV16-positive patients.

With respect to this clone: The target antigen is unknown.

Method: immunoSEQ multiplex PCR; TCRdb's copy keeps in-frame clones and lacks some. The data contain 3,500 to 4,500 clones, around 77% of them singletons. Germline CDR1 SGHNT, CDR2 YENEEA. The CDR3 consists of 13 residues. Germline trimming cut 6 bases from V and 6 bases from J; bases unmatched to any gene: 3. Study observations and caveats: In HPV16-positive patients, HPV-responsive T-cell expansion tracked better recurrence-free survival. Candidate HPV-specific clones and E7-related TCR motifs grew in tumor during treatment. Only two HPV16-positive patients supplied the functional HPV-specificity definition.

The source was tumor tissue, collected from a patient who underwent chemoradiotherapy. The source of this sequence is a human donor with HPV-associated anogenital cancer. This chain links TRBV11-3 with TRBJ2-2; 8 bases agree with TRBD1. CDR3 residues: CASRTGEAGELFF. The CDR3 region has the DNA TGTGCCAGCAGGACAGGGGAAGCCGGGGAGCTGTTTTTT.